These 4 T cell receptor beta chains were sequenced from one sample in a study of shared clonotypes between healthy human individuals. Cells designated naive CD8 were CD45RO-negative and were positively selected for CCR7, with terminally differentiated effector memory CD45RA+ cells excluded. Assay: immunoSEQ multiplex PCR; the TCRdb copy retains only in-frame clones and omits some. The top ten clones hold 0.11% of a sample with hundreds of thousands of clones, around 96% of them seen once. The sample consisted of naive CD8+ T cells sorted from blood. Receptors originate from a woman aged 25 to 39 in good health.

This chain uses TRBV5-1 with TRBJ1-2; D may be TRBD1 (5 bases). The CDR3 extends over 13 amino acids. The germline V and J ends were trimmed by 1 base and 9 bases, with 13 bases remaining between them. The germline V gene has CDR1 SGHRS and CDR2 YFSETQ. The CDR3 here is CASSLTGLLSYTF. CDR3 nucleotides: TGCGCCAGCAGCTTGACGGGACTGCTAAGCTACACCTTC.

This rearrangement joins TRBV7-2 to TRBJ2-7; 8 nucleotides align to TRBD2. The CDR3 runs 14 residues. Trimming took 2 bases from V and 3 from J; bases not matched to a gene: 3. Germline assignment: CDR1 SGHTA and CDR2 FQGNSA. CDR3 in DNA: TGTGCCAGCAGCTTACAGCGGGAGATCTACGAGCAGTACTTC. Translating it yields CASSLQREIYEQYF.

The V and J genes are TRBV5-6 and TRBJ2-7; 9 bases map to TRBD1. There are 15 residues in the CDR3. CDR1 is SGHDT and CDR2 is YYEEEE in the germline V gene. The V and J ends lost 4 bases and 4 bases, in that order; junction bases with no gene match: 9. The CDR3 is CASSSHGTGRYEQYF. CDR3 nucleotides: TGTGCCAGCAGCAGCCACGGGACAGGGCGTTACGAGCAGTACTTC.

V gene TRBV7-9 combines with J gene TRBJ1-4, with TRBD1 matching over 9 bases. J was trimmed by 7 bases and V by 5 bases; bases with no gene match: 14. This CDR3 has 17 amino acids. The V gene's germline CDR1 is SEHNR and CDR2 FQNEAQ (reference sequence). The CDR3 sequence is CASSVSPRGQGIEKLFF. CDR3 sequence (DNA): TGTGCCAGCAGCGTAAGTCCTCGTGGACAGGGGATTGAAAAACTGTTTTTT.